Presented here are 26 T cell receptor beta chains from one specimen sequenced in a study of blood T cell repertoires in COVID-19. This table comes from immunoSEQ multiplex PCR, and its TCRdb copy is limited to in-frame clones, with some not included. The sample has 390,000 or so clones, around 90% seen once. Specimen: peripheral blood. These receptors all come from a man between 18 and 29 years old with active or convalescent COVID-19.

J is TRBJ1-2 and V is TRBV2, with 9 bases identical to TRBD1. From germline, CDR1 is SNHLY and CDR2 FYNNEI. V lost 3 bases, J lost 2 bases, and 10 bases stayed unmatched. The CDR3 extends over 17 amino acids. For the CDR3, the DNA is TGTGCCAGCAGTGATACTATACAGGGGGCGCGGAACTATGGCTACACCTTC. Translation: CASSDTIQGARNYGYTF. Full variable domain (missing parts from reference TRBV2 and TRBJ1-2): EPEVTQTPSHQVTQMGQEVILRCVPISNHLYFYWYRQILGQKVEFLVSFYNNEISEKSEIFDDQFSVERPDGSNFTLKIRSTKLEDSAMYFCASSDTIQGARNYGYTFGSGTRLTVV.

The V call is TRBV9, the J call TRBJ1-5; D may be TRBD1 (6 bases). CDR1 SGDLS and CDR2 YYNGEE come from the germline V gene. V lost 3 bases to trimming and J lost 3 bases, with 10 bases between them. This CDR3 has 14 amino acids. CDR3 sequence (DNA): TGTGCCAGCAGCGCAACAGGGAACAATCAGCCCCAGCATTTT. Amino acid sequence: CASSATGNNQPQHF.

The CDR3 region is CASSVGEPYNEQFF. The DNA of the CDR3 is TGTGCCAGCAGCGTAGGGGAGCCATACAATGAGCAGTTCTTC. The V call is TRBV9, the J call TRBJ2-1, with D perhaps TRBD2 (5 bases). Trimming took off 0 bases at V and 4 bases at J, with 8 bases between the two ends. The CDR3 totals 14 residues. The germline V gene encodes CDR1 SGDLS and CDR2 YYNGEE.

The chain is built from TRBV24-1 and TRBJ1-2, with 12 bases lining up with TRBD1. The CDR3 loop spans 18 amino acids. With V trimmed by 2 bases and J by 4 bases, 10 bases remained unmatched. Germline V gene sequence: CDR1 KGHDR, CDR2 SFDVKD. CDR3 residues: CATSDSRDRGPSGYGYTF. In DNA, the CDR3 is TGTGCCACCAGTGATTCCCGGGACAGGGGGCCCTCGGGCTATGGCTACACCTTC.

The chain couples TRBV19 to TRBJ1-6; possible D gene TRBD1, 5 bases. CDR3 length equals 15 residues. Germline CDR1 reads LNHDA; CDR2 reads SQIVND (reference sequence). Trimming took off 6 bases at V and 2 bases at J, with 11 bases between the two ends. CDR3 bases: TGTGCCAGTAGGCAGGGTGTAACCTATAATTCACCCCTCCACTTT. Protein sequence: CASRQGVTYNSPLHF.

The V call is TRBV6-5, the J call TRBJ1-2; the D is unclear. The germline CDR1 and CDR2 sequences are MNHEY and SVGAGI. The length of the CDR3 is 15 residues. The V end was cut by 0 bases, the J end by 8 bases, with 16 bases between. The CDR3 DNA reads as TGTGCCAGCAGTTACTCGACCCGACAAACGTCGGGCTACACCTTC. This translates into CASSYSTRQTSGYTF.

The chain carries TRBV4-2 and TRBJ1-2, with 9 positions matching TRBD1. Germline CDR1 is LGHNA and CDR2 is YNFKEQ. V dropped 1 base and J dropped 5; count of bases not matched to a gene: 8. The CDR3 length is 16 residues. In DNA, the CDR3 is TGTGCCAGCAGCCAAGTTTGGACAGGGGTGGAGTATGGCTACACCTTC. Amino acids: CASSQVWTGVEYGYTF.

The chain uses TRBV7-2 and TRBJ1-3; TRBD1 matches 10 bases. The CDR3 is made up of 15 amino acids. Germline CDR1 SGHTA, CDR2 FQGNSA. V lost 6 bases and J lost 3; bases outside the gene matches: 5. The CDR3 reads CASRLDRGYGNTIYF. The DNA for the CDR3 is TGTGCCAGCAGGCTGGACAGGGGGTATGGAAACACCATATATTTT. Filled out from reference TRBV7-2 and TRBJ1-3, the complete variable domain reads GAGVSQSPSNKVTEKGKDVELRCDPISGHTALYWYRQSLGQGLEFLIYFQGNSAPDKSGLPSDRFSAERTGGSVSTLTIQRTQQEDSAVYLCASRLDRGYGNTIYFGEGSWLTVV.

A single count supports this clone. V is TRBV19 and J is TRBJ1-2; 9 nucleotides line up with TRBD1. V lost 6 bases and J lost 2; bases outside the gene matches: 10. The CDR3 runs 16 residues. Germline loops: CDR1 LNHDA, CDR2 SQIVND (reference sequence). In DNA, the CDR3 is TGTGCCAGTAGCGACCCGGTTGGGACAGGGAACTATGGCTACACCTTC. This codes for CASSDPVGTGNYGYTF.

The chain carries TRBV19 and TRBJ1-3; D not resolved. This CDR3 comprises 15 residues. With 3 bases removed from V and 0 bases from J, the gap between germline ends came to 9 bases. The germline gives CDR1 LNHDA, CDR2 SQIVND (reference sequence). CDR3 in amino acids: CASSMGSYSGNTIYF. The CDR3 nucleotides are TGTGCCAGTAGTATGGGGAGCTACTCTGGAAACACCATATATTTT. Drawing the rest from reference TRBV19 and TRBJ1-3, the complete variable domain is DGGITQSPKYLFRKEGQNVTLSCEQNLNHDAMYWYRQDPGQGLRLIYYSQIVNDFQKGDIAEGYSVSREKKESFPLTVTSAQKNPTAFYLCASSMGSYSGNTIYFGEGSWLTVV.

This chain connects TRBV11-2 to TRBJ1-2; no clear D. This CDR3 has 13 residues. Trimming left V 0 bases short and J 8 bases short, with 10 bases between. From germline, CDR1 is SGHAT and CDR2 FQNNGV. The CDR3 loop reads CASSLDLMRGYTF. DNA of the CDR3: TGTGCCAGCAGCTTAGATCTCATGAGAGGCTACACCTTC.

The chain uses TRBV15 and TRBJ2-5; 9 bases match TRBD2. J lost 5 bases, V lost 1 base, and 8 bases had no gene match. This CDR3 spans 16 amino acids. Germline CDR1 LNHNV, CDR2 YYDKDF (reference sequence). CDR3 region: CATSRGSSGSWETQYF. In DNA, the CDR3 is TGTGCCACCAGCAGAGGTAGTAGCGGGAGTTGGGAGACCCAGTACTTC.

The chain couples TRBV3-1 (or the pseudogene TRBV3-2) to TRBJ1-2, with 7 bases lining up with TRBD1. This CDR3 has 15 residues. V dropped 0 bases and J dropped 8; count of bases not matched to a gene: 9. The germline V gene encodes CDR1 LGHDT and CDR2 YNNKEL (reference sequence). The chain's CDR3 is CASSQDGQVLRGYTF. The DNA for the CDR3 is TGTGCCAGCAGCCAAGACGGACAGGTGCTGCGGGGCTACACCTTC.

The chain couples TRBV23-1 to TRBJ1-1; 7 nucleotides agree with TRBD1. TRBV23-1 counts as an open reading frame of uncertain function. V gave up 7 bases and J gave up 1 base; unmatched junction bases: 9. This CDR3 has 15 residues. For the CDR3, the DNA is TGCGCCAGCACAACACAGGGGCTCGGGAACACTGAAGCTTTCTTT. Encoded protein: CASTTQGLGNTEAFF.

Written as DNA, the CDR3 is TGCGCCAGCAGCCAAGAAGCGGCGAGCTCCTATAATTCACCCCTCCACTTT. Its protein is CASSQEAASSYNSPLHF. The rearrangement uses TRBV4-3 and TRBJ1-6; no reliable D call. The germline V gene encodes CDR1 LGHNA and CDR2 YSLEER. The CDR3 runs to 17 residues. V gave up 0 bases and J gave up 0 bases, with 9 bases separating them.

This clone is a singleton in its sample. The CDR3, as DNA: TGTGCCACAAGGGAAGATGCAGGGGGCACCGGGGAGCTGTTTTTT. Protein sequence: CATREDAGGTGELFF. The chain combines TRBV3-1 (or the pseudogene TRBV3-2) with TRBJ2-2; 7 nucleotides line up with TRBD1. After removal of 10 bases from V and 4 bases from J, the junction contained 12 bases not matched to a gene. Germline V gene data show CDR1 as LGHDT and CDR2 as YNNKEL (reference sequence). The CDR3 contains 15 residues.

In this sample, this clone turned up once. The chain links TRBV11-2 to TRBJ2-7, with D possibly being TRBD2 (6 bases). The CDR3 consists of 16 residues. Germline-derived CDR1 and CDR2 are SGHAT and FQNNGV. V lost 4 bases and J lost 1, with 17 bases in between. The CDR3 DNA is TGTGCCAGCAGCTCGGCCCTCGGGGGATCGTCCTACGAGCAGTACTTC. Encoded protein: CASSSALGGSSYEQYF.

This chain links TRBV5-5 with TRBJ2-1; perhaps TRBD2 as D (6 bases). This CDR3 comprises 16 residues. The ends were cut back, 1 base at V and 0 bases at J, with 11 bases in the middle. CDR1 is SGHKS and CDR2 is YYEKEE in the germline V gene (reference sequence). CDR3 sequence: CASSLNAGFSYNEQFF. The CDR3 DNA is TGTGCCAGCAGCTTGAATGCGGGGTTCTCCTACAATGAGCAGTTCTTC.

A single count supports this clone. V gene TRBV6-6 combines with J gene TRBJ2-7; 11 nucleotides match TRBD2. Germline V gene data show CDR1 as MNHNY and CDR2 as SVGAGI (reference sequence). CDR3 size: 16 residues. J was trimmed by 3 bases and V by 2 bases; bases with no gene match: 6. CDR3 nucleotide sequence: TGTGCCAGCAGTTACGGGTCACTAGCGGGAGACTACGAGCAGTACTTC. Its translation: CASSYGSLAGDYEQYF.

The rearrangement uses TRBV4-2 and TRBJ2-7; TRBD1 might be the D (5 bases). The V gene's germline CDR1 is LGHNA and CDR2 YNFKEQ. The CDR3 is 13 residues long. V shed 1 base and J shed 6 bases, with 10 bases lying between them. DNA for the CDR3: TGTGCCAGCAGCCAAGCCGGCAGGGCCGAGCAGTACTTC. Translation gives CASSQAGRAEQYF.

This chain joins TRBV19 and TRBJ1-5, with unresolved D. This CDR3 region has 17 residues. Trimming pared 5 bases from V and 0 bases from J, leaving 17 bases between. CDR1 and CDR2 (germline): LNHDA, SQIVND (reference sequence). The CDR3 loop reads CASSPVVWEYSNQPQHF. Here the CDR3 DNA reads TGTGCCAGTAGTCCGGTTGTATGGGAGTATAGCAATCAGCCCCAGCATTTT.

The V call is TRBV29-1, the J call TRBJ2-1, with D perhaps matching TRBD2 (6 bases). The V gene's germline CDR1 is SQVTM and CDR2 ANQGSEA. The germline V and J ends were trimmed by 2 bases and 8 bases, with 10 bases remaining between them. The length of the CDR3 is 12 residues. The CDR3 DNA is TGCAGCGTTGAATCGCCGGGGGATGAGCAGTTCTTC. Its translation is CSVESPGDEQFF.

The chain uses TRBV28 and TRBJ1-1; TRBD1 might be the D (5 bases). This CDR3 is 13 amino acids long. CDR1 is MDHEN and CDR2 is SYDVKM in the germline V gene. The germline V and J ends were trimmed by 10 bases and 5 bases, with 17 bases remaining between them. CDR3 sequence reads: CAILRGGGTEAFF. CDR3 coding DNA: TGTGCCATCCTCCGCGGGGGAGGAACTGAAGCTTTCTTT.

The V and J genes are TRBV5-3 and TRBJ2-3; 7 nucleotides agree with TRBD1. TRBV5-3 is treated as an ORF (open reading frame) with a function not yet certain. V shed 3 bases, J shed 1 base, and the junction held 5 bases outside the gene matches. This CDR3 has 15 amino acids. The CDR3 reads CARSSGQRGTDTQYF. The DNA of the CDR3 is TGTGCCAGAAGCTCGGGACAGAGAGGCACAGATACGCAGTATTTT.

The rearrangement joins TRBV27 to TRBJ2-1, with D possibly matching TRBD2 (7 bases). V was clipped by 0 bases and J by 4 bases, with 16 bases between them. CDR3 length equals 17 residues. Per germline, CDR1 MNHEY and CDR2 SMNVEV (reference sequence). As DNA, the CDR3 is TGTGCCAGCAGTTTATCTGGGGGGGGGACACAATACAATGAGCAGTTCTTC. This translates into CASSLSGGGTQYNEQFF.

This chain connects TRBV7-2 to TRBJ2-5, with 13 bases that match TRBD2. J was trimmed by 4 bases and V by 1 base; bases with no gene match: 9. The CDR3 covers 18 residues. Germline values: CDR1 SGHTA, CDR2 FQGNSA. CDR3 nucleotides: TGTGCCAGCAGCTTAGAAACCAGACTAGCGGGAGGAGGAGAGACCCAGTACTTC. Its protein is CASSLETRLAGGGETQYF.